What follows are 27 T cell receptor beta chains derived from one specimen sequenced in a study of cytomegalovirus exposure and HLA in healthy donors. Using immunoSEQ multiplex PCR, the repertoire was profiled, and TCRdb retains in-frame clones only, with some absent. The sample lists 160,000 or so clones, roughly 84% occurring once. Input material: PBMCs. The receptors originated from a man aged 25-45 years in good health and CMV-seropositive.

CDR3 DNA sequence: TGTGCCTGGAGGGAACAGGGGTGGACTAATGAAAAACTGTTTTTT. Translated: CAWREQGWTNEKLFF. The chain employs TRBV30 and TRBJ1-4; 7 bases are a match to TRBD1. Germline assignment: CDR1 GTSNPN and CDR2 SVGIG (reference sequence). The trim removed 3 bases at V and 2 bases at J, leaving 6 bases unmatched. The CDR3 covers 15 residues.

The J gene is TRBJ1-1, the V gene TRBV5-8; the match to TRBD1 covers 9 bases. The CDR3 is made up of 13 amino acids. J gave up 7 bases and V 3 bases, and 4 bases lay outside the gene matches. From germline, CDR1 is SGHTS and CDR2 YDEGEE. As DNA, the CDR3 is TGTGCCAGCAGCTGGGGACAGGGCCTTGAAGCTTTCTTT. Its translation: CASSWGQGLEAFF.

The chain uses TRBV15 and TRBJ1-2; weak D call: TRBD1 (5 bases). The CDR3 covers 16 residues. The V gene's germline CDR1 is LNHNV and CDR2 YYDKDF (reference sequence). The ends were cut back, 3 bases at V and 5 bases at J, with 19 bases in the middle. CDR3 residues: CATSSVAGPERYGYTF. The CDR3 DNA reads as TGTGCCACCAGCAGCGTGGCGGGGCCGGAAAGATATGGCTACACCTTC.

The V and J genes are TRBV9 and TRBJ2-1; a possible D gene is TRBD2 (7 bases). Trimming pared 3 bases from V and 2 bases from J, leaving 15 bases between. The CDR3 consists of 16 residues. Germline loops: CDR1 SGDLS, CDR2 YYNGEE. The CDR3: CASSARGGGAYNEQFF. As DNA, the CDR3 is TGTGCCAGCAGCGCGCGGGGAGGGGGAGCCTACAATGAGCAGTTCTTC.

Comment on this clone: A read error may account for a junction end that differs from germline. This rearrangement joins TRBV28 to TRBJ2-7, with TRBD2 matching 12 bases. Germline V gene data show CDR1 as MDHEN and CDR2 as SYDVKM. The CDR3 is 12 residues long. The CDR3 loop reads CASTSEGLAGNF. The DNA of the CDR3 is TGTGCCAGCACCTCCGAAGGACTAGCGGGGAACTTC.

This clone was observed a handful of times. The chain combines TRBV6-5 with TRBJ2-3; TRBD2 aligns across 11 bases. With 2 bases clipped from V and 3 bases from J, the junction kept 1 base outside the gene matches. Germline-derived CDR1 and CDR2 are MNHEY and SVGAGI. This CDR3 has 15 residues. The CDR3 DNA is TGTGCCAGCAGTTACGCTAGCGGGGGGACAGATACGCAGTATTTT. The encoded protein is CASSYASGGTDTQYF.

The J gene is TRBJ2-3, the V gene TRBV5-6, with D possibly being TRBD2 (6 bases). In germline, CDR1 is SGHDT, CDR2 YYEEEE. The CDR3 consists of 13 residues. Between the trimmed V and J ends, which lost 1 base and 6 bases, there was a span of 9 bases. CDR3 residues: CASSLSGVDTQYF. The CDR3 DNA reads TGTGCCAGCAGCTTGTCGGGGGTTGATACGCAGTATTTT. The entire variable domain, with the rest obtained from reference TRBV5-6 and TRBJ2-3, is as follows: DAGVTQSPTHLIKTRGQQVTLRCSPKSGHDTVSWYQQALGQGPQFIFQYYEEEERQRGNFPDRFSGHQFPNYSSELNVNALLLGDSALYLCASSLSGVDTQYFGPGTRLTVL.

The chain joins TRBV6-1 to TRBJ2-7; 8 bases fit TRBD1. J lost 0 bases, V lost 6 bases, and 4 bases had no gene match. Germline V gives CDR1 MNHNS, CDR2 SASEGT. There are 14 residues in the CDR3. The CDR3 loop is CASSTTGASYEQYF. CDR3 coding DNA: TGTGCCAGCAGCACGACAGGGGCCTCCTACGAGCAGTACTTC.

The chain carries TRBV11-2 and TRBJ1-6; 7 bases match TRBD1. Germline-derived CDR1 and CDR2 are SGHAT and FQNNGV. The J segment lost 7 bases and the V segment lost 1 base, leaving 4 bases of the junction unmatched. This CDR3 contains 15 residues. The CDR3 DNA sequence: TGTGCCAGCAGCTTAGGACAGGGCACGAATTCACCCCTCCACTTT. Encoded protein: CASSLGQGTNSPLHF.

The genes are TRBV29-1 and TRBJ2-3; 7 nucleotides align to TRBD1. CDR1 and CDR2 (germline): SQVTM, ANQGSEA. After removal of 0 bases from V and 5 bases from J, the junction contained 11 bases not matched to a gene. The length of the CDR3 is 16 residues. The CDR3 is CSVEEARGGFGDTQYF. CDR3 sequence (DNA): TGCAGCGTTGAAGAGGCCCGAGGGGGCTTCGGAGATACGCAGTATTTT.

The chain carries TRBV7-6 and TRBJ2-2, with 8 bases matching TRBD1. The junction had 5 bases not matched to a gene; V was cut back by 5 bases and J by 0 bases. The germline V gene encodes CDR1 SGHVS and CDR2 FNYEAQ. The CDR3 runs 16 residues. CDR3 protein: CASSLGQGPNTGELFF. The CDR3, as DNA: TGTGCCAGCAGCCTTGGACAGGGACCGAACACCGGGGAGCTGTTTTTT.

V usage is TRBV28 and J usage is TRBJ2-1, with D perhaps matching TRBD1 (6 bases). The CDR3 consists of 15 residues. V lost 0 bases to trimming and J lost 5 bases, with 11 bases between them. The germline V gene has CDR1 MDHEN and CDR2 SYDVKM. The CDR3 bases are TGTGCCAGCAGTTTATGGGGGGCGCGCGACAATGAGCAGTTCTTC. It specifies CASSLWGARDNEQFF.

The chain recombines TRBV9 with TRBJ1-4; D is ambiguous. V lost 0 bases and J 5 bases, leaving 8 bases between the germline ends. The germline gives CDR1 SGDLS, CDR2 YYNGEE. This CDR3 is built from 14 residues. CDR3 residues: CASSVAAGNEKLFF. CDR3 coding DNA: TGTGCCAGCAGCGTAGCGGCGGGAAATGAAAAACTGTTTTTT.

This rearrangement joins TRBV30 to TRBJ2-4; TRBD2 matches at 8 bases. The germline CDR1 and CDR2 sequences are GTSNPN and SVGIG (reference sequence). CDR3 length: 14 amino acids. Trimming removed 0 bases from V and 3 bases from J; junction bases left unmatched: 1. The CDR3 here is CAWSVSGGKNIQYF. The CDR3 DNA sequence: TGTGCCTGGAGTGTAAGCGGGGGCAAAAACATTCAGTACTTC.

The CDR3 DNA sequence: TGTGCCAGCTCCCCCGGGTCTGGGGCCAACGTCCTGACTTTC. Translating gives CASSPGSGANVLTF. This chain connects TRBV18 to TRBJ2-6; the D is unclear. The germline V gene has CDR1 KGHSH and CDR2 LQKENI. This CDR3 is built from 14 residues. V shed 6 bases and J shed 1 base, with 7 bases lying between them.

The genes are TRBV5-1 and TRBJ1-2; no reliable D call. The CDR3 covers 13 residues. The ends were cut back, 4 bases at V and 4 bases at J, with 11 bases in the middle. CDR1 is SGHRS, CDR2 YFSETQ, per germline. CDR3 bases: TGCGCCAGCAGCCCGGCCGGAGTCTATGGCTACACCTTC. Its translation is CASSPAGVYGYTF.

The gene calls are TRBV13 and TRBJ2-5, with TRBD2 matching over 10 bases. V lost 6 bases and J lost 4; bases outside the gene matches: 14. Germline-derived CDR1 and CDR2 are PRHDT and FYEKMQ (reference sequence). The CDR3 has 17 residues. CDR3 residues: CASSRNSGGALRETQYF. The CDR3, as DNA: TGTGCCAGCAGTCGCAACAGCGGGGGGGCCCTTCGAGAGACCCAGTACTTC.

The chain recombines TRBV10-3 with TRBJ2-7, with TRBD2 identical over 9 bases. CDR3 size: 16 residues. V shed 4 bases and J 5 bases; nucleotides not matched to a gene: 12. Germline V gene lookup returns CDR1 ENHRY and CDR2 SYGVKD. As DNA, the CDR3 is TGTGCCATCAGTGTTGGTGTATGGTCTAGCGGGGACGAGCAGTACTTC. Its protein product is CAISVGVWSSGDEQYF.

The chain has TRBV9 and TRBJ2-3; 11 nucleotides agree with TRBD2. Germline CDR1 is SGDLS and CDR2 is YYNGEE. V dropped 3 bases and J dropped 3; count of bases not matched to a gene: 3. This CDR3 spans 15 amino acids. The CDR3 sequence: CASSGTSGLTDTQYF. The DNA for the CDR3 is TGTGCCAGCAGCGGGACTAGCGGGCTTACAGATACGCAGTATTTT.

The CDR3 sequence is CASSSGQPQETQYF. CDR3 DNA sequence: TGTGCCAGCAGCTCGGGACAGCCCCAAGAGACCCAGTACTTC. This rearrangement joins TRBV5-4 to TRBJ2-5, with 7 nucleotides matching TRBD1. CDR3 length equals 14 residues. Trimming at V came to 3 bases and at J to 1 base, leaving 3 bases not matched to a gene. Germline CDR1 is SGHNT and CDR2 is YYREEE (reference sequence).

The V and J genes are TRBV7-3 and TRBJ2-5; 11 nucleotides line up with TRBD2. The CDR3 is 17 residues long. Germline V gives CDR1 SGHTA, CDR2 FQGTGA. V lost 1 base and J lost 5; bases outside the gene matches: 9. Written as DNA, the CDR3 is TGTGCCAGCAGCTTAATGGTAGCGGGGGGGCTTCGGGAGACCCAGTACTTC. Encoded protein: CASSLMVAGGLRETQYF.

The chain carries TRBV25-1 and TRBJ2-3, with 12 positions matching TRBD2. Per germline, CDR1 MGHDK and CDR2 SYGVNS. The V segment lost 3 bases and the J segment 3 bases; nucleotides outside the gene matches: 4. The CDR3 runs 16 residues. CDR3 loop: CASSDPLAGGTDTQYF. The CDR3 region has the DNA TGTGCCAGCAGTGATCCACTAGCGGGGGGTACAGATACGCAGTATTTT. The whole variable domain, filled in from reference TRBV25-1 and TRBJ2-3, reads EADIYQTPRYLVIGTGKKITLECSQTMGHDKMYWYQQDPGMELHLIHYSYGVNSTEKGDLSSESTVSRIRTEHFPLTLESARPSHTSQYLCASSDPLAGGTDTQYFGPGTRLTVL.

Only a few counts were recorded for this clone. The chain employs TRBV30 and TRBJ2-7; a possible D gene is TRBD1 (5 bases). The CDR3 has 12 residues. Looked up from germline, CDR1 is GTSNPN and CDR2 is SVGIG (reference sequence). V lost 0 bases and J 5 bases, leaving 8 bases between the germline ends. CDR3: CAWSVTVNEQYF. The CDR3 coding sequence is TGTGCCTGGAGTGTGACAGTCAACGAGCAGTACTTC.

This sequence joins TRBV5-1 and TRBJ2-1; D is perhaps TRBD2 (5 bases). CDR1 is SGHRS, CDR2 YFSETQ, per germline. There are 18 residues in the CDR3. The germline V and J ends were trimmed by 4 bases and 0 bases, with 20 bases remaining between them. CDR3 amino acids: CASSRSVVARGSYNEQFF. Written as DNA, the CDR3 is TGCGCCAGCAGCCGCTCCGTCGTAGCGAGAGGCTCCTACAATGAGCAGTTCTTC.

The genes are TRBV9 and TRBJ2-1, with 12 bases aligning to TRBD2. CDR1 SGDLS and CDR2 YYNGEE come from the germline V gene. V lost 3 bases, J lost 6 bases, and 4 bases stayed unmatched. CDR3 length: 15 amino acids. The CDR3 sequence is CASSASGGAGNEQFF. Here the CDR3 DNA reads TGTGCCAGCAGCGCTAGCGGGGGGGCAGGCAATGAGCAGTTCTTC.

The chain couples TRBV30 to TRBJ2-3; D may be TRBD1 (5 bases). V lost 3 bases, J lost 1 base, and 5 bases lay in between. The CDR3 covers 12 residues. Germline lookup yields CDR1 GTSNPN and CDR2 SVGIG (reference sequence). The CDR3 DNA sequence: TGTGCCTGGAGCAGGGGCACAGATACGCAGTATTTT. Translated, it gives CAWSRGTDTQYF.

This rearrangement joins TRBV5-4 to TRBJ2-7; weak D call: TRBD2 (5 bases). Trimming cost V 0 bases and J 4 bases, with 11 bases left between them. This CDR3 spans 14 amino acids. In germline, CDR1 is SGHNT, CDR2 YYREEE (reference sequence). CDR3 amino acids: CASSLDFGEYEQYF. The CDR3 DNA reads as TGTGCCAGCAGCTTGGATTTCGGGGAGTACGAGCAGTACTTC.